This T cell receptor (beta chain) was retrieved from a study of T cells expressing NK-cell markers. Background on the study: Cells sorted as CD3+CD56+NKG2C+, CD3+CD56+NKG2C- and CD3+CD56-NKG2C+ T cells supplied the TCR beta repertoires. General observations from the study: The CD3+CD56-NKG2C+ fraction was also led by these clonotypes in a few donors. The study left the HCMV specificity of expanded NKG2C+ T cell clones unresolved.

Remarks on this clonotype: The antigen is not known.

5'RACE template switching with UMIs produced the TCR beta cDNA. TCRdb re-called the 5' RACE reads and catalogs CDR3 proteins one per entry, DNA excluded. Its clone listing holds roughly 350,000 distinct CDR3 sequences. The sequenced sample was blood T cells: a sorted CD56 or NKG2C T cell subset, CD4+ or CD8+ T cells, or bulk PBMC T cells (not recorded which). This TCR was sampled from a man aged 18-70 years in good health.

The CDR3 spells CASSHDLGGYGYTF. The rearrangement uses TRBV14 and TRBJ1-2. The CDR3 spans 14 residues. The V gene's germline CDR1 is SGHDN and CDR2 FVKESK.